Listed below are T cell receptor beta chains from one sample, sequenced in a study of shared clonotypes between healthy human individuals. Clones were sequenced by immunoSEQ multiplex PCR, and TCRdb holds only the in-frame ones, with some missing. The sample consists of approximately 650,000 clones, nearly 97% of them appearing once. The specimen was naive CD8+ T cells sorted from blood. The receptors shown here come from a woman aged 25 to 45 in good health. Both conserved end residues are trimmed from each CDR3. A clone size is listed for some rows: how often the clone was seen (once, few, many), or a class if it is expanded.

v_gene	abundance	j_gene	CDR3aa
TRBV19	-	TRBJ1-5	ASRGTGRSNQPQH
TRBV29-1	-	TRBJ1-1	SMPDIPHGEAF
TRBV29-1	-	TRBJ2-7	SVEDAKYEQY
TRBV27	-	TRBJ2-7	ASSLGTGSYEQY
TRBV9	-	TRBJ2-2	ASSPYLMQSTGELF
TRBV9	-	TRBJ1-2	ASSGMDPGSPGGYGYT
TRBV9	few	TRBJ1-1	ASSVHTGRPEAF
TRBV27	-	TRBJ1-2	ASSLPGQGTGYT
TRBV5-8	-	TRBJ2-4	ASSLRGHSKNIQY
TRBV13	-	TRBJ2-1	ASSLAGNEQF
TRBV7-8	-	TRBJ2-5	ASSRGQGQETQY
TRBV6-1	-	TRBJ1-1	ASSEKIRGLLNTEAF
TRBV6-1	-	TRBJ2-1	ASSVALRGSYNEQF
TRBV29-1	-	TRBJ2-7	SVEGTGYEQY
TRBV2	-	TRBJ1-4	ASRVQGAKKLF
TRBV7-9	-	TRBJ2-1	ASSLLSGMASDEQF
TRBV7-8	-	TRBJ1-1	ASSFGQGETEAF
TRBV5-4	-	TRBJ2-5	ASSYYLGKGGETQY
TRBV5-1	-	TRBJ1-1	ASFKDTRTEAF
TRBV11-2	-	TRBJ2-1	ASSSLAAGQF
TRBV2	-	TRBJ1-1	ASRKGGAGTEAF
TRBV7-8	-	TRBJ2-7	ASSELTDKHAYEQY
TRBV11-2	-	TRBJ2-2	ASSFGANANTGELF
TRBV5-1	-	TRBJ2-1	ASSLSSGIKNEQF
TRBV7-9	-	TRBJ2-5	ASSFSPVKQETQY
TRBV6-6	-	TRBJ2-2	ASSYGFLANTGELF
TRBV5-1	-	TRBJ2-5	ASSWSPVREGETQY
TRBV2	-	TRBJ1-1	ASSEWGLNTEAF
TRBV7-6	-	TRBJ2-7	ASSPGGYEQY
TRBV15	-	TRBJ2-1	ATSGPPSRTVGNEQF
TRBV6-1	-	TRBJ1-3	ASSEAKGRVSGNTIY
TRBV10-2	-	TRBJ2-7	ASSGDQRAEQY
TRBV2	-	TRBJ2-1	ASSDGGNNEQF
TRBV27	few	TRBJ2-3	ASSGWDTQY
TRBV7-8	-	TRBJ2-7	ASSLGPSEQY
TRBV29-1	few	TRBJ1-4	SVKGEGEKLF
TRBV27	-	TRBJ2-3	ASSWERPSNTDTQY
TRBV10-1	-	TRBJ2-7	ASSSGTGIYEQY
TRBV27	-	-	ASSSSWGGESYEQY
TRBV29-1	-	TRBJ2-7	SVVLVTSATYEQY
TRBV6-6	once	TRBJ2-6	ASSYLSGANVLT
TRBV6-5	-	TRBJ1-5	ASSGGQQNQPQH
TRBV19	-	TRBJ2-1	ASSISLAAYNEQF
TRBV5-8	-	TRBJ2-6	ASSLPARLSGANVLT
TRBV28	-	TRBJ1-5	ASSLPANQPQH
TRBV11-2	-	TRBJ2-7	ASSLLLLEQY
TRBV12-2	-	TRBJ1-1	ASRLGGGNTEAF
TRBV11-2	-	TRBJ1-3	ASSLWAGSGNTIY
TRBV9	-	TRBJ2-2	ASSQSRDHARTGELF
TRBV5-6	-	TRBJ2-1	ASSFLGDEQF
TRBV27	-	TRBJ2-2	ASSLFPEENTGELF
TRBV19	-	TRBJ2-3	ASSIDPWDTQY
TRBV29-1	-	TRBJ2-1	SVPNPEAASYNEQF
TRBV19	-	-	ASSPGPGGEQY
TRBV14	-	TRBJ1-2	ASSQGAPIGDGYT
TRBV9	-	TRBJ1-1	ASSVAGVAEAF
TRBV11-2	-	TRBJ1-6	ASTVGGPGSPLH